This T cell receptor beta chain stems from a study of blood T cell repertoires in COVID-19 (dated by TCRdb to about 2020). Regarding the research as a whole: Samples covering the acute and convalescent phases of COVID-19 were provided by collaborators in the United States, Italy and Spain. The material from the prospective study consisted of cDNA or gDNA derived from T cells, B-cell-depleted T cells, or PBMCs. Deeply sampled blood TCRbeta repertoires from subjects exposed to, actively infected with, or recovered from COVID-19 were included in the dataset. A freely available public database, intended as a resource for researchers studying the immune response to SARS-CoV-2, is where the repertoires were released. The samples were drawn from two sources: the first 160 participants of the ongoing ImmuneRACE study, and 950 to 1,500 subjects contributed by 6 global collaborators. A de-identified subject ID, COVID-19 status, age in years and sex were almost always included in the sample metadata. Where HLA class I and class II types were available, the types were taken from metadata supplied by the sample provider, not from assay-based typing.

The immunoSEQ Assay, a bias-controlled multiplex PCR, was used to amplify TCRbeta CDR3 regions from genomic DNA. Turning to the authors' computational methods: The number of nucleated cells in each sample was estimated from the amplification of reference gene primers within the assay. To quantify the absolute abundance of each unique TCRbeta CDR3 rearrangement, sequence reads were collapsed and filtered. For each sample, productive Simpson clonality was calculated by taking the square root of Simpson's diversity index across productive rearrangements. Drawn from immuneACCESS, this table holds only the in-frame rearrangements with V and J called that TCRdb kept. Clones are partly lost; checked studies trace under half to an unresolved V gene and leave the rest unexplained. For V, J and clone size, that table is used; D and trimming come from the DNA. For this sample there are about 120,000 clones; 65% to 85% appear just once. Jointly, the top ten make up roughly 1.5% of the sample.

The paper's findings and limits, for the study overall: The amount of clinical and demographic metadata varied by source and participant and was provided uncurated.

In the case of this clone: Its antigen remains unidentified. The sample holds no much larger clone one base away, and base qualities are not on file.

V and J are trimmed by 2 bases and 6 bases, and the gene matches miss 4 bases of the junction. The CDR3 numbers 14 residues from cysteine through phenylalanine. The only DNA kept is the CDR3, 42 bases in frame from the first base. CDR1 is given as ENHRY and CDR2 as SYGVKD, both from the germline V gene. Whole blood was collected in K2EDTA tubes by collaborating institutions according to the institutions' own protocols. Collaborator samples were shipped for TCRbeta analysis as frozen whole blood, isolated PBMCs, or DNA extracted from either sample type. The source material was peripheral blood. This clonotype was obtained from a man over 45 with acute or convalescent COVID-19. The sequence links TRBV10-3 to TRBJ2-1, with 7 central nucleotides matching TRBD2. The CDR3 amino acid sequence is: CAISEPGLGNEQFF. The base sequence is TGTGCCATCAGTGAGCCCGGACTAGGCAATGAGCAGTTCTTC.